This T cell receptor beta chain was sequenced during a study of identical twins' blood T cells. As for this clonotype: Antigen specificity is unknown.

TCRdb re-analysed the 5' RACE reads in MiXCR, keeping a single row per CDR3 protein. The sample contains a few hundred thousand distinct CDR3 sequences, more than 25% of which appear only once. Broader study findings: Out-of-frame TCRbeta clonotypes reportedly had markedly more similar V usage in twins than unrelated donors.

V lost 1 base to trimming and J lost 2 bases, with 5 bases between them. The CDR3 contains 12 residues. CDR1 is DFQATT, CDR2 SNEGSKA, per germline (reference sequence). The material sequenced was PBMCs. The genes are TRBV20-1 and TRBJ2-5, with no clear D. The sequence was collected from a woman aged 18 to 49 in good health. CDR3 DNA: TGCAGTGCTAGAGCCGGGCAAGAGACCCAGTACTTC. Translated, it gives CSARAGQETQYF.